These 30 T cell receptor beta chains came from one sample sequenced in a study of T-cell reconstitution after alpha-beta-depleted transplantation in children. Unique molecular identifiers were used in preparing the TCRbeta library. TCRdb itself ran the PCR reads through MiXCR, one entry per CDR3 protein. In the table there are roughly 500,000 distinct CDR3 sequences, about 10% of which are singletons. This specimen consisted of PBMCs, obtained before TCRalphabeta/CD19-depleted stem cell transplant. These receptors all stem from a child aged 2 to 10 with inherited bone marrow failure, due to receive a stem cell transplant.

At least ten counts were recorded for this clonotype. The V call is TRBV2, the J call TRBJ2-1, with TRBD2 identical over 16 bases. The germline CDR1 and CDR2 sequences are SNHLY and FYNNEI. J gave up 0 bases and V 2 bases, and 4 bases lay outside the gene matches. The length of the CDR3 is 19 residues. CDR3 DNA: TGTGCCAGCAGTGAAACGGGGACTAGCGGGAGGGTCTCCTACAATGAGCAGTTCTTC. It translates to CASSETGTSGRVSYNEQFF.

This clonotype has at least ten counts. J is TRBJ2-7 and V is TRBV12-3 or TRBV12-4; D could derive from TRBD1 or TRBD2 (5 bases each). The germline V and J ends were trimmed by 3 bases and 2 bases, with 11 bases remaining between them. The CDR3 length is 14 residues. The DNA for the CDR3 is TGTGCCAGCAGTTTTTGGGACGCAACCTACGAGCAGTACTTC. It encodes CASSFWDATYEQYF.

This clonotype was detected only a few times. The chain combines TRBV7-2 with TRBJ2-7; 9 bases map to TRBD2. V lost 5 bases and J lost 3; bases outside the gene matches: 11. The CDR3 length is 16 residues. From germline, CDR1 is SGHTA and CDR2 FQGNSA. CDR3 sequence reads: CASSPPLAGPNYEQYF. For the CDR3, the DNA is TGTGCCAGCAGCCCTCCTCTAGCGGGGCCCAACTACGAGCAGTACTTC. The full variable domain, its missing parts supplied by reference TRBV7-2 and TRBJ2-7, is GAGVSQSPSNKVTEKGKDVELRCDPISGHTALYWYRQSLGQGLEFLIYFQGNSAPDKSGLPSDRFSAERTGGSVSTLTIQRTQQEDSAVYLCASSPPLAGPNYEQYFGPGTRLTVT.

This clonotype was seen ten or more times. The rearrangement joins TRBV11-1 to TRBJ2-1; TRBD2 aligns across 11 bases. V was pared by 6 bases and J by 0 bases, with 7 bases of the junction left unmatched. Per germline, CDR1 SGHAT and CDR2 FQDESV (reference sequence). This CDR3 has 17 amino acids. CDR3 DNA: TGTGCCAGCAGTCCCGGACTAGCGGGTTTCTCCTACAATGAGCAGTTCTTC. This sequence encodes CASSPGLAGFSYNEQFF.

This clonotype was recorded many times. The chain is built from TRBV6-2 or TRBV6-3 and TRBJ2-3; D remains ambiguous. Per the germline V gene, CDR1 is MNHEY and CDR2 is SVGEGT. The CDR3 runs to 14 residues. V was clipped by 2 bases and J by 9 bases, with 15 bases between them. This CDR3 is CASSYGHPEGTQYF. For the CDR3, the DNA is TGTGCCAGCAGTTACGGTCATCCAGAAGGGACGCAGTATTTT.

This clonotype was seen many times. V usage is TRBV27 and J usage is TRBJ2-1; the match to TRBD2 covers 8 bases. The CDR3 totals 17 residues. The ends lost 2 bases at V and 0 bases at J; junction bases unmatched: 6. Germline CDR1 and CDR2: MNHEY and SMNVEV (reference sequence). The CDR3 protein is CASSLTSGISSYNEQFF. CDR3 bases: TGTGCCAGCAGTTTAACTAGCGGCATAAGCTCCTACAATGAGCAGTTCTTC.

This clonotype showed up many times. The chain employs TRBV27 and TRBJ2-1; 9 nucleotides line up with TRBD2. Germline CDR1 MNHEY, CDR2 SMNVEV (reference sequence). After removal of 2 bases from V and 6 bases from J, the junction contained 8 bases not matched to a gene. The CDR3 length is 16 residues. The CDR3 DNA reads TGTGCCAGCAGTTTAGAGAGCGGGAGGATTCGCAATGAGCAGTTCTTC. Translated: CASSLESGRIRNEQFF.

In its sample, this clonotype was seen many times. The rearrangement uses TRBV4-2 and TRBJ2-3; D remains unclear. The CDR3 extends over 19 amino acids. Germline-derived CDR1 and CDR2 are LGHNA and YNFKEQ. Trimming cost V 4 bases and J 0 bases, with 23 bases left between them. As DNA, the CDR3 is TGTGCCAGCAGCCTTCGACTGACCGGCGAGCGCGTTAGCACAGATACGCAGTATTTT. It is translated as CASSLRLTGERVSTDTQYF.

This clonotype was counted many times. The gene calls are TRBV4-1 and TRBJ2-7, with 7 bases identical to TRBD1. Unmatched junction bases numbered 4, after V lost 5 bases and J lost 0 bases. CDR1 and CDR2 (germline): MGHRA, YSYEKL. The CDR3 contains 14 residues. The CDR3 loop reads CASSATGSSYEQYF. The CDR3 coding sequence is TGCGCCAGCAGCGCGACAGGGAGCTCCTACGAGCAGTACTTC.

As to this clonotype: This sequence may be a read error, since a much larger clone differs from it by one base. The CDR3 DNA is TGTGCCAGCGTCGGGACTTTTATCAGGAATGAGCAGTTCTTC. This translates into CASVGTFIRNEQFF. The rearrangement links TRBV28 to TRBJ2-1; weak D call: TRBD2 (6 bases). The V gene lost 8 bases and the J gene lost 7 bases, with 18 bases spanning the gap. Germline V lookup: CDR1 MDHEN, CDR2 SYDVKM. This CDR3 spans 14 amino acids.

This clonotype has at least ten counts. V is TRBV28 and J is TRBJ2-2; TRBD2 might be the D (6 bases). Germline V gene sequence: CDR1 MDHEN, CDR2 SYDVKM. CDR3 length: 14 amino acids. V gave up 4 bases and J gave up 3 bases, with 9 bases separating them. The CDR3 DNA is TGTGCCAGCAGTTCCCCGGGGGACACCGGGGAGCTGTTTTTT. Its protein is CASSSPGDTGELFF.

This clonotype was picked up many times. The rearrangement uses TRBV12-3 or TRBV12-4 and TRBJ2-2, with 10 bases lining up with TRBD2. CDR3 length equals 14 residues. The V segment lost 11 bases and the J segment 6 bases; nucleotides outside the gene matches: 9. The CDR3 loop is CAGRTSGRAGELFF. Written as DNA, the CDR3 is TGTGCCGGACGGACTAGCGGACGGGCCGGGGAGCTGTTTTTT.

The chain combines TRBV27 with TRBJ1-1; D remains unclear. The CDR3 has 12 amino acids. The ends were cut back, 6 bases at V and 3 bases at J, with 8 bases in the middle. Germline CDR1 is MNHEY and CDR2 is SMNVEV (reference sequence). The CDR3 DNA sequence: TGTGCCAGCAGGATGTGGGACACTGAAGCTTTCTTT. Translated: CASRMWDTEAFF.

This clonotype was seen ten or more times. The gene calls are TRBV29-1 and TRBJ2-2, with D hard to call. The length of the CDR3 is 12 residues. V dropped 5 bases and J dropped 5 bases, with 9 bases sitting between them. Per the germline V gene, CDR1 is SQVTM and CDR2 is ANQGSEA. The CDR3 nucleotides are TGCAGCGTTCCCGACTGGACCGGGGAGCTGTTTTTT. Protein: CSVPDWTGELFF.

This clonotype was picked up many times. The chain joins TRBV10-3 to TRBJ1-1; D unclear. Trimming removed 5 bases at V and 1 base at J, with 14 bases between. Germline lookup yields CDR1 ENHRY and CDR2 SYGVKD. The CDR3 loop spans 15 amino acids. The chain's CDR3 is CAISILLGPNTEAFF. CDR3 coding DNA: TGTGCCATCAGTATCCTGTTAGGTCCGAACACTGAAGCTTTCTTT.

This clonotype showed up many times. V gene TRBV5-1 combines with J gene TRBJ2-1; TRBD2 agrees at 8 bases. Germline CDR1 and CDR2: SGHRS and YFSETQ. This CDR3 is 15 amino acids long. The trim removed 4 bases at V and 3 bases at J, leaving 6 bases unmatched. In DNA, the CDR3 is TGCGCCAGCAGCCAGCCCAGCGGGAGCTACAATGAGCAGTTCTTC. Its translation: CASSQPSGSYNEQFF.

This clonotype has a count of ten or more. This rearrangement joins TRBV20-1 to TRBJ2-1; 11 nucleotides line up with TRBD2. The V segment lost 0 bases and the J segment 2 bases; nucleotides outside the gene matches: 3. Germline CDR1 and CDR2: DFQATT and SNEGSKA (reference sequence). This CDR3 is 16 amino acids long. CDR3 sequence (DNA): TGCAGTGCTAGAGACTTTAGCGGGAGGGCCTACAATGAGCAGTTCTTC. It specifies CSARDFSGRAYNEQFF.

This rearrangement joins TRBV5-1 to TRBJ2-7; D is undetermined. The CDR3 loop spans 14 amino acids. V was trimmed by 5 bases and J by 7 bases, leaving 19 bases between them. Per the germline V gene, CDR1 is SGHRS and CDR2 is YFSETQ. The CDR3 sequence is CASSPSAPPREQYF. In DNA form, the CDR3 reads TGCGCCAGCAGTCCGTCCGCCCCACCTCGGGAGCAGTACTTC.

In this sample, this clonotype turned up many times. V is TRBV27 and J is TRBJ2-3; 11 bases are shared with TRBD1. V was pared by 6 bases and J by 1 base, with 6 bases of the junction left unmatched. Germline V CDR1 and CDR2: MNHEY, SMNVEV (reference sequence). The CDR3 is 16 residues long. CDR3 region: CASSYGTGGGTDTQYF. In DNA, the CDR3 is TGTGCCAGCAGCTATGGGACAGGGGGGGGCACAGATACGCAGTATTTT.

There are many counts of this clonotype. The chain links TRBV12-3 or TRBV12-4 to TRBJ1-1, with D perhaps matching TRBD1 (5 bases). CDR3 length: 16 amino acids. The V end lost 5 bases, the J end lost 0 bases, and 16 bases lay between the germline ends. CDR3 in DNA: TGTGCCAGCAGTCCCCGGAGGATGGACATGAACACTGAAGCTTTCTTT. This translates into CASSPRRMDMNTEAFF.

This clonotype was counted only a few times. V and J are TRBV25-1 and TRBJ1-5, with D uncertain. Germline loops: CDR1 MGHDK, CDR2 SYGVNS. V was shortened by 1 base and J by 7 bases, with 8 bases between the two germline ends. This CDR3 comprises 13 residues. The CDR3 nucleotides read TGTGCCAGCAGTGAATGGGAGGGACAGCCCCAGCATTTT. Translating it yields CASSEWEGQPQHF.

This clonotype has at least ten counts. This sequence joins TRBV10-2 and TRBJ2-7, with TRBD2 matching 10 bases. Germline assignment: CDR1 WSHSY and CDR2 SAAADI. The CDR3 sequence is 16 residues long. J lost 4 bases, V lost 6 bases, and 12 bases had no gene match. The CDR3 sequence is CASRRTSGPVGYEQYF. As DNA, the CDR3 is TGCGCCAGCAGGAGGACTAGCGGCCCCGTTGGATACGAGCAGTACTTC.

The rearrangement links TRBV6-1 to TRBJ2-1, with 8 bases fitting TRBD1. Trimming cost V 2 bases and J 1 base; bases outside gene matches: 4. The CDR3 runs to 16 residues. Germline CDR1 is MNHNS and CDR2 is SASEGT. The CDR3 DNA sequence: TGTGCCAGCAGTGAATGGGGACAGGTTTCCTACAATGAGCAGTTCTTC. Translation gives CASSEWGQVSYNEQFF.

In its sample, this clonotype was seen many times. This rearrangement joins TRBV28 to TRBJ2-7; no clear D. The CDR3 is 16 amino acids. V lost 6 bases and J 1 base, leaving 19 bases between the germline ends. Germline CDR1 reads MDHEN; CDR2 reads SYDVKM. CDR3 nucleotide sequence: TGTGCCAGCAGCCACACACCACAGCATCGGTCCTACGAGCAGTACTTC. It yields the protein CASSHTPQHRSYEQYF.

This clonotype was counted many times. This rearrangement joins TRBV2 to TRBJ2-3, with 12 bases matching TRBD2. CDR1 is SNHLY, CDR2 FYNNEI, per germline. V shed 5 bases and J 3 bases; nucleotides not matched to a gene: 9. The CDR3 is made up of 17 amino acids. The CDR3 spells CASSFPTSGRATDTQYF. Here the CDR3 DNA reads TGTGCCAGCAGTTTCCCGACTAGCGGGAGAGCGACAGATACGCAGTATTTT.

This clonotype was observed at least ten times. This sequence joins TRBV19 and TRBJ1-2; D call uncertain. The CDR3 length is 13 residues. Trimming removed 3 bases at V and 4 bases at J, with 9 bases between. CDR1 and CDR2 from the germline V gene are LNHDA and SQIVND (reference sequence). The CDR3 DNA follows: TGTGCCAGTAGTATTGGGCAGATCTATGGCTACACCTTC. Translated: CASSIGQIYGYTF.

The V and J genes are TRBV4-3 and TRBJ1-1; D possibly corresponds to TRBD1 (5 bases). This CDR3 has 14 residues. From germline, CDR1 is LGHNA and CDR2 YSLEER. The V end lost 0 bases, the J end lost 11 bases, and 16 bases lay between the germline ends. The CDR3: CASSQDVGSGTAFF. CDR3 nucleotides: TGCGCCAGCAGCCAAGATGTCGGCTCCGGGACGGCTTTCTTT.

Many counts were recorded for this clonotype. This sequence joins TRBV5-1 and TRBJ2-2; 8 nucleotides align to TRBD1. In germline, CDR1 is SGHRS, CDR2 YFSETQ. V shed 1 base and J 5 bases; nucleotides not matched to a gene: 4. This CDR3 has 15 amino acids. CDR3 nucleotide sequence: TGCGCCAGCAGCTTGTTTCAGGGGGCAACCGGGGAGCTGTTTTTT. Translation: CASSLFQGATGELFF.

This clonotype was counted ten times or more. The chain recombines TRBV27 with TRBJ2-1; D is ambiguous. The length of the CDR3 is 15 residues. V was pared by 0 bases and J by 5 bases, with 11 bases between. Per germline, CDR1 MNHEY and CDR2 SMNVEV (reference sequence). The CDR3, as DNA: TGTGCCAGCAGTTTATCGTTCGTGGTGGACAATGAGCAGTTCTTC. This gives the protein CASSLSFVVDNEQFF.

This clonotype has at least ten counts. CDR3 sequence reads: CASEGQMGYEQYF. CDR3 coding DNA: TGTGCCAGCGAGGGACAGATGGGGTACGAGCAGTACTTC. V gene TRBV19 combines with J gene TRBJ2-7; 7 bases map to TRBD1. The CDR3 contains 13 residues. Germline-derived CDR1 and CDR2 are LNHDA and SQIVND (reference sequence). Trimming took 9 bases from V and 4 from J; bases not matched to a gene: 9.